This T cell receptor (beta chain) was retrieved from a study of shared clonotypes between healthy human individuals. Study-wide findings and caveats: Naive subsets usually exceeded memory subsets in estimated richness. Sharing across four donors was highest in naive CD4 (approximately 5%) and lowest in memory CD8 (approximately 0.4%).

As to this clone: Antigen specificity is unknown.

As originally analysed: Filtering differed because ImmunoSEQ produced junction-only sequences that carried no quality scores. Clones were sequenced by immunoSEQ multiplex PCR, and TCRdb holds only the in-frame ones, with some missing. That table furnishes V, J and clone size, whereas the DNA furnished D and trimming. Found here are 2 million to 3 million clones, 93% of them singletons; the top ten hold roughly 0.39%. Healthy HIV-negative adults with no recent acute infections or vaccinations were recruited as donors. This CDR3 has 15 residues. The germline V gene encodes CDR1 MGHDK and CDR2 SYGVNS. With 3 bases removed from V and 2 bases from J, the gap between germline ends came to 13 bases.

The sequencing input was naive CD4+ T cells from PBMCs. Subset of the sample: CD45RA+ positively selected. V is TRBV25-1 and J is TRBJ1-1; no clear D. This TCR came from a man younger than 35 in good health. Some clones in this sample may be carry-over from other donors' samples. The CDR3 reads CASSDPTSGNTEAFF. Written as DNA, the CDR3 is TGTGCCAGCAGTGATCCGACCTCGGGTAACACTGAAGCTTTCTTT. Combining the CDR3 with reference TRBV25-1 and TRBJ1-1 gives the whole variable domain EADIYQTPRYLVIGTGKKITLECSQTMGHDKMYWYQQDPGMELHLIHYSYGVNSTEKGDLSSESTVSRIRTEHFPLTLESARPSHTSQYLCASSDPTSGNTEAFFGQGTRLTVV.